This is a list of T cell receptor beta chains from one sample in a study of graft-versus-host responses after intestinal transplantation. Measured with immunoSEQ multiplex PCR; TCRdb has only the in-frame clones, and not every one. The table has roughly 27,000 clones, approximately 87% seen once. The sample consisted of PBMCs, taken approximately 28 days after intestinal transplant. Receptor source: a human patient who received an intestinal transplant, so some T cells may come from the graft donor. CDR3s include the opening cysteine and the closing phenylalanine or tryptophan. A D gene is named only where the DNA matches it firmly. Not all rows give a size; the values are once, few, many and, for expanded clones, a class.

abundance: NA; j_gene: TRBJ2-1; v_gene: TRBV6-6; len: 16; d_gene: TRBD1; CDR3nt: TGTGCCAGCAGGACACCGGTAGGACAGGGCTCCAATGAGCAGTTCTTC; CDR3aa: CASRTPVGQGSNEQFF
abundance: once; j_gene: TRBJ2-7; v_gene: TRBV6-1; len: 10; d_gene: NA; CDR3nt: TGTGCCAGCAGTTCCAGGGAAGCCTCCTTC; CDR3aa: CASSSREASF
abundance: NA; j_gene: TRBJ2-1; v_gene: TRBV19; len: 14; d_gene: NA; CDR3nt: TGTGCCAGTACAGGGCTCCGTTCCTACAATGAGCAGTTCTTC; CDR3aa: CASTGLRSYNEQFF
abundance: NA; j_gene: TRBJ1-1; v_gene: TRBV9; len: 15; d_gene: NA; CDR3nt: TGTGCCAGCAGCGGAAGTCAGAGATCGAACACTGAAGCTTTCTTT; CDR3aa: CASSGSQRSNTEAFF
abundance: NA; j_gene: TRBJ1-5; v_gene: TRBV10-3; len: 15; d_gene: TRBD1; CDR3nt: TGTGCCATCAGTGAGCCGGGACAGGGCAATCAGCCCCAGCATTTT; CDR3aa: CAISEPGQGNQPQHF
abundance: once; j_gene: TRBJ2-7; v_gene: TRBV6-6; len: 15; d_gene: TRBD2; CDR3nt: TGTGCCAGCACCCGAGGACTAGCGTTCTCCTACGAGCAGTACTTC; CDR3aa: CASTRGLAFSYEQYF
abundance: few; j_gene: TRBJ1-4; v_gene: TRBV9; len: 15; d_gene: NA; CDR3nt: TGTGCCAGCAGCGCCACCGAGGGCCTCAATGAAAAACTGTTTTTT; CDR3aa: CASSATEGLNEKLFF
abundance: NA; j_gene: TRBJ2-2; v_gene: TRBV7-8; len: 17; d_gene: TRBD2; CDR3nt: TGTGCCAGCAGCTCGGGACTAGCGGGAGTGAACACCGGGGAGCTGTTTTTT; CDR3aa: CASSSGLAGVNTGELFF
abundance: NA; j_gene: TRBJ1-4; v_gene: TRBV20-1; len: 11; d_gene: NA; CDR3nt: TGCAGTGCCGGACAGCGTGAAAAACTGTTTTTT; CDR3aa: CSAGQREKLFF
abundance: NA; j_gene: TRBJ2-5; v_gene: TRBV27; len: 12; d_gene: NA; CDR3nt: TGTGCCAGCAGTTCGGGTCAAGAGACCCAGTACTTC; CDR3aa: CASSSGQETQYF
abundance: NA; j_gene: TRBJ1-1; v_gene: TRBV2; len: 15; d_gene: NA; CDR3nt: TGTGCCAGCAGTGAAAGTAGGGATTTAAACACTGAAGCTTTCTTT; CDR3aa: CASSESRDLNTEAFF
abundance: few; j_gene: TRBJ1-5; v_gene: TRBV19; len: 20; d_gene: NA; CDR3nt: TGTGCCAGTAGTACCGGACCCAGGGACCCCACTCTCTATAGCAATCAGCCCCAGCATTTT; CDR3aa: CASSTGPRDPTLYSNQPQHF
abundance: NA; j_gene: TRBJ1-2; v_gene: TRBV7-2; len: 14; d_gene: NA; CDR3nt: TGTGCCAGCAGCGACGGTGTGGCAACACTTGGCTACACCTTC; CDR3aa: CASSDGVATLGYTF
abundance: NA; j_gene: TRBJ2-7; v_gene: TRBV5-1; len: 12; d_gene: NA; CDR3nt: TGCGCCAGCAGCCCTGCGGACTACGAGCAGTACTTC; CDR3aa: CASSPADYEQYF
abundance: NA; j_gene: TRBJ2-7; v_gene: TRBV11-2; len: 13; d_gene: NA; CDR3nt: TGTGCCAGCAGCCCGGGACGGACCTACGAGCAGTACTTC; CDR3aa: CASSPGRTYEQYF
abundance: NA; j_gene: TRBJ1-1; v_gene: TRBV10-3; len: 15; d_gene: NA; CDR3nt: TGTGCCATCAGTGATTCGCTTTCTTGGGACACTGAAGCTTTCTTT; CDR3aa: CAISDSLSWDTEAFF
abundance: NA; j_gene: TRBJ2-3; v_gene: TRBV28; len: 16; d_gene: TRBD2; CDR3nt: TGTGCCAGCAGTCGGATGTTTCGGGAGGGCCGAAATACGCAGTATTTT; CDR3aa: CASSRMFREGRNTQYF
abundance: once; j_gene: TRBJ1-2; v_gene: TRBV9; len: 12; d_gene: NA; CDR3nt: TGTGCCAGCAGCGTGACTAACTATGGCTACACCTTC; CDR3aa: CASSVTNYGYTF
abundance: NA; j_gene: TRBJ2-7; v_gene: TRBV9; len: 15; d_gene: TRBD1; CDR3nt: TGTGCCAGCACCTCAATTAGGACAGGGGCCTACGAGCAGTACTTC; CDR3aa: CASTSIRTGAYEQYF
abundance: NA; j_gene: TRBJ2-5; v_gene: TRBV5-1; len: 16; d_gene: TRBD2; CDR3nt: TGCGCCAGCAGCTTGTGGCGGGAGTCTGGGGAGGAGACCCAGTACTTC; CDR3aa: CASSLWRESGEETQYF
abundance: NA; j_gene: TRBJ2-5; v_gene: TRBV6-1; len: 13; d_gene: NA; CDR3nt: TGTGCCAGCAGTGACGTCCCAATAGAGACCCAGTACTTC; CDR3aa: CASSDVPIETQYF
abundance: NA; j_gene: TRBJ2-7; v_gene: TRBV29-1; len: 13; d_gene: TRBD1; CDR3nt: TGCAGCGTTGTCGGGACAGAGGGGTACGAGCAGTACTTC; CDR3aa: CSVVGTEGYEQYF
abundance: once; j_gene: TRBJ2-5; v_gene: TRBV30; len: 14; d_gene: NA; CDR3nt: TGTGCCTGGAGTGTTGTACAGTTTGGAGAGACCCAGTACTTC; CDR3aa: CAWSVVQFGETQYF
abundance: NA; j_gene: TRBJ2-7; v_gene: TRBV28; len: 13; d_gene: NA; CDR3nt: TGTGCCAGCAGAGATCCGAGATGGGGAGAGCAGTACTTC; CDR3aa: CASRDPRWGEQYF
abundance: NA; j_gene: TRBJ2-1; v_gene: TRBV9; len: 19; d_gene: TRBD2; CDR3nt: TGTGCCAGCAGCGCCGCCGGGACTAGCGGGGCTCGCTCCTACAATGAGCAGTTCTTC; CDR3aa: CASSAAGTSGARSYNEQFF
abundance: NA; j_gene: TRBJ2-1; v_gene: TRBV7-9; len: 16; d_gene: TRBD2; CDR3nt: TGTGCCAGCAGCCCCGAACTAGCGGAGCTTTACAATGAGCAGTTCTTC; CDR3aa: CASSPELAELYNEQFF
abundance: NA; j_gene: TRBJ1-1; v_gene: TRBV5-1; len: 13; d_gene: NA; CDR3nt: TGCGCCAGCAGCTTAAACGAGAACACTGAAGCTTTCTTT; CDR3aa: CASSLNENTEAFF
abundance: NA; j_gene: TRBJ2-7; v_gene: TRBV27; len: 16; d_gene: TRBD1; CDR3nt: TGTGCCAGCAGTTCCCCGCCCCGGGACAGCACCTACGAGCAGTACTTC; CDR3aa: CASSSPPRDSTYEQYF
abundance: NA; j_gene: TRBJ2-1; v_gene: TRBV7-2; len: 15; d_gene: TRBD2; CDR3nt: TGTGCCAGCAGCTTAGAGGTACTAGCGACCTATGAGCAGTTCTTC; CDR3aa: CASSLEVLATYEQFF